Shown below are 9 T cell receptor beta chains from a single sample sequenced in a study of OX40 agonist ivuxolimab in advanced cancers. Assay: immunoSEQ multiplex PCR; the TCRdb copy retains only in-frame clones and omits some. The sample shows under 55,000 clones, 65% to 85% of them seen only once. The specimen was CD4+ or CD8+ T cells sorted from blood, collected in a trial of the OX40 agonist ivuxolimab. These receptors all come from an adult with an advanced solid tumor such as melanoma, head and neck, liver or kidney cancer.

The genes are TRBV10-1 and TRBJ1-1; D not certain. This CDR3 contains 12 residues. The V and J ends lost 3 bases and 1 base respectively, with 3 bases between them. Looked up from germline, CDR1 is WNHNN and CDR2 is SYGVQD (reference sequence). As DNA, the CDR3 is TGCGCCAGCAGTGATCCGAACACTGAAGCTTTCTTT. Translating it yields CASSDPNTEAFF.

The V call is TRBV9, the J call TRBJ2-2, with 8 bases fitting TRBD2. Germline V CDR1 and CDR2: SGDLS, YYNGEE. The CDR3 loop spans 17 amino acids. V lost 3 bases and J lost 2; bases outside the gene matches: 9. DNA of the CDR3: TGTGCCAGCAGCGACCGGGGGAGCGGGAGCAACACCGGGGAGCTGTTTTTT. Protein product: CASSDRGSGSNTGELFF.

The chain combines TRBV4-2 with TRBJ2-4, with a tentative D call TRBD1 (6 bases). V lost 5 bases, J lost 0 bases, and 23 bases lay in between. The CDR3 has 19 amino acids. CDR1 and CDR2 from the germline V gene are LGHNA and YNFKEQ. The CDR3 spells CASSSGTGLLELAKNIQYF. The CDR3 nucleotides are TGTGCCAGCAGCTCCGGAACAGGGCTCTTGGAGTTAGCCAAAAACATTCAGTACTTC.

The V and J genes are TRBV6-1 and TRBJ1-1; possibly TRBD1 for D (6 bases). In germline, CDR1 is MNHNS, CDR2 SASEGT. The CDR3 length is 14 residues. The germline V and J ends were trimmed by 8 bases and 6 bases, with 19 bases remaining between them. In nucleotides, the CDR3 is TGTGCCAGCGCCGAACAGGGTTTTTTTGCTGAAGCTTTCTTT. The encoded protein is CASAEQGFFAEAFF.

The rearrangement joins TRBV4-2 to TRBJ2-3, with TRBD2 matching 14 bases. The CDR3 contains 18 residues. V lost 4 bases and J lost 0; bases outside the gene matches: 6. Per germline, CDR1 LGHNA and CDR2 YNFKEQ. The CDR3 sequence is CASSPGTSGSTSTDTQYF. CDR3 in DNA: TGTGCCAGCAGCCCCGGGACTAGCGGGAGTACTAGCACAGATACGCAGTATTTT.

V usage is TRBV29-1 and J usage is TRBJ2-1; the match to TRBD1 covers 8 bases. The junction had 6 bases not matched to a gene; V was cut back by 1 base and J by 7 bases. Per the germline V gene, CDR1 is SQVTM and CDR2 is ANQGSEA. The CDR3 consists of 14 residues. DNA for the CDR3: TGCAGCGTTGAAGGCAGGGGGCTATGGAATGAGCAGTTCTTC. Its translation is CSVEGRGLWNEQFF.

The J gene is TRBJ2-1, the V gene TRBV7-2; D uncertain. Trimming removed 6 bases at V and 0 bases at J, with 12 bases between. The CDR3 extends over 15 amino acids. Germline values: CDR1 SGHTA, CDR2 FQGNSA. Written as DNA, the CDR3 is TGTGCCAGCAGATTGGCTCCCGGCTCCTACAATGAGCAGTTCTTC. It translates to CASRLAPGSYNEQFF.

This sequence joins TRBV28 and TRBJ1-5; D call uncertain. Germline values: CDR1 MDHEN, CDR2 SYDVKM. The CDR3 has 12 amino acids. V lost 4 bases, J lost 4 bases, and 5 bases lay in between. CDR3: CASSSANQPQHF. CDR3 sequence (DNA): TGTGCCAGCAGTTCCGCTAATCAGCCCCAGCATTTT.

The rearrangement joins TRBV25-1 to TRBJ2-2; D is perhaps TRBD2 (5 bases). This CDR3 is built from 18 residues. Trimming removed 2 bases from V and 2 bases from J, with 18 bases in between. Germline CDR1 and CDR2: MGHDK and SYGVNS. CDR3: CASSEKIGRPGNTGELFF. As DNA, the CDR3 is TGTGCCAGCAGTGAAAAAATTGGCAGGCCGGGAAACACCGGGGAGCTGTTTTTT.